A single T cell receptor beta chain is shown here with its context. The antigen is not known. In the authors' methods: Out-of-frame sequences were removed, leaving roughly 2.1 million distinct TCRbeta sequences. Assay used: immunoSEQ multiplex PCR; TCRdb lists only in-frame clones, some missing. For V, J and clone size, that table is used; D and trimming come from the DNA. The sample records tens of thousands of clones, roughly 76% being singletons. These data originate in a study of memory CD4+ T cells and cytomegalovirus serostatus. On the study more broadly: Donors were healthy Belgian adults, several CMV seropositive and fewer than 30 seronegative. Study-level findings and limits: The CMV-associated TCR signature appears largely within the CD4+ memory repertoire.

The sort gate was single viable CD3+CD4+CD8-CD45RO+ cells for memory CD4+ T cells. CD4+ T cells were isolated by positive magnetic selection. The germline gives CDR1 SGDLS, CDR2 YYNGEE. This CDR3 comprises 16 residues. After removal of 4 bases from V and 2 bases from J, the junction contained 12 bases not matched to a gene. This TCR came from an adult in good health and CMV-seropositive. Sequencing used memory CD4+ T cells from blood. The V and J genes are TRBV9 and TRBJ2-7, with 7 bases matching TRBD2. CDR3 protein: CASSPTVGLAAYEQYF. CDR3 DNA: TGTGCCAGCAGCCCTACCGTTGGGCTAGCGGCCTACGAGCAGTACTTC.